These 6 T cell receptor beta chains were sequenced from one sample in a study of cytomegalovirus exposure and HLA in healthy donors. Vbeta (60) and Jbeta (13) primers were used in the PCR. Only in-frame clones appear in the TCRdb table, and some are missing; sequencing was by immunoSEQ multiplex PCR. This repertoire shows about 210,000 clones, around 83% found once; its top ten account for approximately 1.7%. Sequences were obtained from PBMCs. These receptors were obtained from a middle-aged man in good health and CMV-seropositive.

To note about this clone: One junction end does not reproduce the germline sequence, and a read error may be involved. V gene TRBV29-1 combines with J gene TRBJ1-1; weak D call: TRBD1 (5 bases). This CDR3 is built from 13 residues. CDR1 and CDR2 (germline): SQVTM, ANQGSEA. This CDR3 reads CSARQNTNSEAFF. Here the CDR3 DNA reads TGCAGCGCCAGACAGAACACGAACTCTGAAGCTTTCTTT.

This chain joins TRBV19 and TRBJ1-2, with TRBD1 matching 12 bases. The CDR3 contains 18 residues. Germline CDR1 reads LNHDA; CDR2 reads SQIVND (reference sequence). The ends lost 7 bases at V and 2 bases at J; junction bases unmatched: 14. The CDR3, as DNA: TGTGCCAGTAAAAGTTTCGGGACAGGGGGCCCGACCAACTATGGCTACACCTTC. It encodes CASKSFGTGGPTNYGYTF.

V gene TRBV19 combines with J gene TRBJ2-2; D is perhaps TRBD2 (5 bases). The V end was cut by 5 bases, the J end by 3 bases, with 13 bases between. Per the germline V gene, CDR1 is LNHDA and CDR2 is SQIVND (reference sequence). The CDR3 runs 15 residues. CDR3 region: CASSLVGADTGELFF. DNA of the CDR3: TGTGCCAGTAGTCTGGTGGGAGCCGACACCGGGGAGCTGTTTTTT.

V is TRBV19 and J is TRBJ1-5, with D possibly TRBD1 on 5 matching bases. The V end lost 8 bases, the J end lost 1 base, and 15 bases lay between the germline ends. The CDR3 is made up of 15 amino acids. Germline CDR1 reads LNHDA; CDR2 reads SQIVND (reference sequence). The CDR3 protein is CASYLRDGSNQPQHF. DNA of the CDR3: TGTGCCAGTTATCTGCGGGACGGAAGCAATCAGCCCCAGCATTTT. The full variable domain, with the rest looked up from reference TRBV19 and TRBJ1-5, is DGGITQSPKYLFRKEGQNVTLSCEQNLNHDAMYWYRQDPGQGLRLIYYSQIVNDFQKGDIAEGYSVSREKKESFPLTVTSAQKNPTAFYLCASYLRDGSNQPQHFGDGTRLSIL.

The CDR3 nucleotides are TGTGCCAGCAGCCCGGGAAGGGGGAGTACTGAAGCTTTCTTT. The encoded protein is CASSPGRGSTEAFF. V and J are TRBV9 and TRBJ1-1; tentatively, D is TRBD1 (6 bases). The V end was cut by 4 bases, the J end by 5 bases, with 15 bases between. The CDR3 has 14 amino acids. The germline gives CDR1 SGDLS, CDR2 YYNGEE. The full variable domain, completed using reference TRBV9 and TRBJ1-1, is DSGVTQTPKHLITATGQRVTLRCSPRSGDLSVYWYQQSLDQGLQFLIQYYNGEERAKGNILERFSAQQFPDLHSELNLSSLELGDSALYFCASSPGRGSTEAFFGQGTRLTVV.

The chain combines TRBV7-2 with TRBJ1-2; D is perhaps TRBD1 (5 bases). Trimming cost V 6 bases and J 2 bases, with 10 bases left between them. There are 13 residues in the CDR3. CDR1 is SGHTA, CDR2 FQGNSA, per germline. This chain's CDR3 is CASSLRVNYGYTF. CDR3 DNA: TGTGCCAGCAGTCTCAGGGTGAACTATGGCTACACCTTC.